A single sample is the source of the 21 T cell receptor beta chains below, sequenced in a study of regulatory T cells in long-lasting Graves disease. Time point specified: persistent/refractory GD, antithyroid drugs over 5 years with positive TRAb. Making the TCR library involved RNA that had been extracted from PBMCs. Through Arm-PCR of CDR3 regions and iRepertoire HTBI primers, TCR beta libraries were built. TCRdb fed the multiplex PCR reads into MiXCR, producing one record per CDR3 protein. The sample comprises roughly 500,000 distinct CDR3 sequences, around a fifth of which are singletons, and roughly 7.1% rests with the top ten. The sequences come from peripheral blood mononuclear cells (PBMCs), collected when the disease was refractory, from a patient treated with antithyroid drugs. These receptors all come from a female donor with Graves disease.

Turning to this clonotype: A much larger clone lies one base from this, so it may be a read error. CDR3 in DNA: TGTGCCAGCAGCCAATTCCCAAACTATAGCTACACCTTC. Amino acids: CASSQFPNYSYTF. V and J are TRBV16 and TRBJ1-2; no clear D gene. Germline CDR1 and CDR2: KGHSY and FQNENV. CDR3 length: 13 residues.

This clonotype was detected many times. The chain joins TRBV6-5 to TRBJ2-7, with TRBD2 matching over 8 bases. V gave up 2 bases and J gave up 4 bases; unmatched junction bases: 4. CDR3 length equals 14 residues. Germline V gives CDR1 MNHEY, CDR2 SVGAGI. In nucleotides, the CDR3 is TGTGCCAGCAGTTACGCGGGAGGTGGGTACGAGCAGTACTTC. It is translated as CASSYAGGGYEQYF.

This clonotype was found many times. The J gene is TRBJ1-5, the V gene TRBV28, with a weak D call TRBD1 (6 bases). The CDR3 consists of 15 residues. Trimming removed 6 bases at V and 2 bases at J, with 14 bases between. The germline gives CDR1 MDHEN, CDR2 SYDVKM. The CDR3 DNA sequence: TGTGCCAGCAGCTATACAGGGTCGGGCAATCAGCCCCAGCATTTT. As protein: CASSYTGSGNQPQHF. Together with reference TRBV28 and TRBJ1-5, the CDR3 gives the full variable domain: DVKVTQSSRYLVKRTGEKVFLECVQDMDHENMFWYRQDPGLGLRLIYFSYDVKMKEKGDIPEGYSVSREKKERFSLILESASTNQTSMYLCASSYTGSGNQPQHFGDGTRLSIL.

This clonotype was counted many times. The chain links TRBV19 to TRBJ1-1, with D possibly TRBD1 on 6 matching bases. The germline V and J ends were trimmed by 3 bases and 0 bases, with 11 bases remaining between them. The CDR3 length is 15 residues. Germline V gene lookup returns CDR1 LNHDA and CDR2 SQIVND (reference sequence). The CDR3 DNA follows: TGTGCCAGTAGTATCTACAGGGAGATGAACACTGAAGCTTTCTTT. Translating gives CASSIYREMNTEAFF.

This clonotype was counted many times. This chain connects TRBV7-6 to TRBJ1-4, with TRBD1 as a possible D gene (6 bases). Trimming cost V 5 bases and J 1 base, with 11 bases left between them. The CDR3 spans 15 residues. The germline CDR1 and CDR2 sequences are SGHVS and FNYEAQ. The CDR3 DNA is TGTGCCAGCAGCCGGGGGGCAGTAACTAATGAAAAACTGTTTTTT. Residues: CASSRGAVTNEKLFF.

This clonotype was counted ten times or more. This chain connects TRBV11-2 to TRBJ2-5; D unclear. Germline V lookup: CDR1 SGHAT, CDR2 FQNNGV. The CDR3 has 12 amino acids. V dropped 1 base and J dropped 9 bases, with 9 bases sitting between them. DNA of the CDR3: TGTGCCAGCAGCTTAGCCCCACGGGCCCAGTACTTC. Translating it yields CASSLAPRAQYF.

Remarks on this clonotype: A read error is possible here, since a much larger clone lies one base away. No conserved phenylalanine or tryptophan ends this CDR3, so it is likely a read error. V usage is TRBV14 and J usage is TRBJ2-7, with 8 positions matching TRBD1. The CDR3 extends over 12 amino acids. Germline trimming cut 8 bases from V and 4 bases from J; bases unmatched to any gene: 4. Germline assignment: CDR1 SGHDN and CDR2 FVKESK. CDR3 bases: TGTGCCAGCCGAGGACAGGGATACGAGCAGTACCTC. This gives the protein CASRGQGYEQYL.

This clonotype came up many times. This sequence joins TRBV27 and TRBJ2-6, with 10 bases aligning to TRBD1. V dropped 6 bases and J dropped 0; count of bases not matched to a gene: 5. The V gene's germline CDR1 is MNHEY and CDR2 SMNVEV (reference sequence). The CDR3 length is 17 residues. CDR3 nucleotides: TGTGCCAGCAGGGGGACAGGGGCATTCTCTGGGGCCAACGTCCTGACTTTC. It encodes CASRGTGAFSGANVLTF.

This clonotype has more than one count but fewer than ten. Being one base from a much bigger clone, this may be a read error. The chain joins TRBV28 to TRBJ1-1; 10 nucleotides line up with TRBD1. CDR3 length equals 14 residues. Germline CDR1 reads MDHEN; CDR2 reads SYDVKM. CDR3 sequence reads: CASSLTGGYTEASF. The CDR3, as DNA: TGTGCCAGCAGTCTGACAGGGGGCTACACTGAAGCTTCCTTT.

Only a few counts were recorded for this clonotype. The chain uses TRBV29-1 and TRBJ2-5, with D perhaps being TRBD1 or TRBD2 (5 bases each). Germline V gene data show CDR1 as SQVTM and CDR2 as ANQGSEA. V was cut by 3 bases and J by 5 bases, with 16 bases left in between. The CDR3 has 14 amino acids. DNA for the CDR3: TGCAGCGTTGACCCCCAGGGTAGGGAGGAGACCCAGTACTTC. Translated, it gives CSVDPQGREETQYF.

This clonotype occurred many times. The CDR3 reads CASSFGPTGRTEAFF. The DNA of the CDR3 is TGTGCCAGCAGCTTCGGCCCGACAGGGAGGACTGAAGCTTTCTTT. V and J are TRBV11-2 and TRBJ1-1; 7 bases are a match to TRBD1. Germline V gene lookup returns CDR1 SGHAT and CDR2 FQNNGV. Trimming removed 3 bases from V and 5 bases from J; junction bases left unmatched: 9. CDR3 length: 15 amino acids. The whole variable domain, filled in from reference TRBV11-2 and TRBJ1-1, reads EAGVAQSPRYKIIEKRQSVAFWCNPISGHATLYWYQQILGQGPKLLIQFQNNGVVDDSQLPKDRFSAERLKGVDSTLKIQPAKLEDSAVYLCASSFGPTGRTEAFFGQGTRLTVV.

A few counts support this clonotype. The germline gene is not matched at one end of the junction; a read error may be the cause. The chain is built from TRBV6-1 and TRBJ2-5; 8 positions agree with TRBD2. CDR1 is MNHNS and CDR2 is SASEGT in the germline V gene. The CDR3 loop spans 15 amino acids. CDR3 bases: TGTGCCAGCGGTGAAGCGGGAGTACCCCAAGAGACCCAGTACTTC. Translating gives CASGEAGVPQETQYF.

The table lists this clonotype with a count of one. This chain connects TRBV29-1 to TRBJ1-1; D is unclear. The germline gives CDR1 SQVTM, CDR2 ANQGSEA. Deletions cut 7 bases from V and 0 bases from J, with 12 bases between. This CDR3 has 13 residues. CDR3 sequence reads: CSATVHMNTEAFF. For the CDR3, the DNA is TGCAGCGCTACGGTGCACATGAACACTGAAGCTTTCTTT.

The CDR3, as DNA: TGTGCCAGCAGCCAAGGTGAAGAACTAGCCAGATCTCTAGCCAAAAACATTCAGTACTTC. Translation: CASSQGEELARSLAKNIQYF. The chain combines TRBV14 with TRBJ2-4; D perhaps matches TRBD2 (6 bases). The CDR3 runs to 20 residues. CDR1 and CDR2 (germline): SGHDN, FVKESK. Between the trimmed V and J ends, which lost 1 base and 0 bases, there was a span of 22 bases.

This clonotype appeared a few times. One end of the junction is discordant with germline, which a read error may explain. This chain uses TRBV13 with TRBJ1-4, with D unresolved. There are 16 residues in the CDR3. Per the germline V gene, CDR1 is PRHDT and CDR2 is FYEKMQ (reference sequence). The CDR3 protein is CASSSGRRATNERLFF. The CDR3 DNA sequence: TGTGCCAGCAGTTCTGGACGTAGAGCAACTAATGAAAGACTGTTTTTT.

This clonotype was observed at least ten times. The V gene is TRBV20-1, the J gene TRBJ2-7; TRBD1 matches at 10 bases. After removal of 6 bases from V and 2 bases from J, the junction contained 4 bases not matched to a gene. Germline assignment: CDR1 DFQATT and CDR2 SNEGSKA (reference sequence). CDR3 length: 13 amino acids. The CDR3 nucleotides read TGCAGTGCCCGACAGGGGGCGGCCTACGAGCAGTACTTC. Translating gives CSARQGAAYEQYF.

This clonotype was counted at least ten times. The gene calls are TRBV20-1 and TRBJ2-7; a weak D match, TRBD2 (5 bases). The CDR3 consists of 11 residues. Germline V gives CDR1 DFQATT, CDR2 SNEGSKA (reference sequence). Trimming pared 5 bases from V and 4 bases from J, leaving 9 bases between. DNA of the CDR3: TGCAGTGCTTCGGACTTTTACGAGCAGTACTTC. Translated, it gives CSASDFYEQYF.

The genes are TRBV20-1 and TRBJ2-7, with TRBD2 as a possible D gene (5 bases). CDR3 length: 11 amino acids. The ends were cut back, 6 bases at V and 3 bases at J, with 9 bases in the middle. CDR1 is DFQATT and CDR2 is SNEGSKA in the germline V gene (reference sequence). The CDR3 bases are TGCAGTGCGAAGAGGGACTACGAGCAGTACTTC. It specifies CSAKRDYEQYF.

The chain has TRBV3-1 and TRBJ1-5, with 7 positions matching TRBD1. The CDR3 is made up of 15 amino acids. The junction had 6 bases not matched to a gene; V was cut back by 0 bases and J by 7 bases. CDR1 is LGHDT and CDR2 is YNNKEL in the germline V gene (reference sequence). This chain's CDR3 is CASSQDSTGAQPQHF. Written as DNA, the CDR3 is TGTGCCAGCAGCCAAGATAGTACAGGGGCCCAGCCCCAGCATTTT.

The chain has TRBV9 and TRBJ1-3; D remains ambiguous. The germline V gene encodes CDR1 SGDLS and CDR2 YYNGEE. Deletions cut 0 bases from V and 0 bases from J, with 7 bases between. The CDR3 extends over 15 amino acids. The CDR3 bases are TGTGCCAGCAGCGTAGAGGTAGTCTCTGGAAACACCATATATTTT. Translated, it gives CASSVEVVSGNTIYF.

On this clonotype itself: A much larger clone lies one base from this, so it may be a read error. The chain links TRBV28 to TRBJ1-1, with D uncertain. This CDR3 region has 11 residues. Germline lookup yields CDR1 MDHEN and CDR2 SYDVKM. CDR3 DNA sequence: TGTGCCAGCAGTTTGCCCACTAAAGCTTTCTTT. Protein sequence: CASSLPTKAFF.